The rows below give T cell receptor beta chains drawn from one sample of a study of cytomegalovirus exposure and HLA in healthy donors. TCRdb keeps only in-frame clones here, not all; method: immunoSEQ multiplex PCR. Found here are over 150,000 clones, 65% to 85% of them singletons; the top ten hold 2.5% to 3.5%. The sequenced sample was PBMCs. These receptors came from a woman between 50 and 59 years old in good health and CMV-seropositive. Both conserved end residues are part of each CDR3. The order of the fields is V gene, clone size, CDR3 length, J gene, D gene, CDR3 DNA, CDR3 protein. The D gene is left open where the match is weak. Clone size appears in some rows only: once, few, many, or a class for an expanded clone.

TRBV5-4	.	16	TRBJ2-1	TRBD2	TGTGCCAGCAGCCGCAGCGGGGGGAACACCTACAATGAGCAGTTCTTC	CASSRSGGNTYNEQFF
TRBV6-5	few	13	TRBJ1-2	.	TGTGCCAGCAGTAACAGGGTATCGGACGGCTACACCTTC	CASSNRVSDGYTF
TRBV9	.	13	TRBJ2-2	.	TGTGCCAGCAGCATAAGACAGACCGGGGAGCTGTTTTTT	CASSIRQTGELFF
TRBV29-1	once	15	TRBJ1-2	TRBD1	TGCAGCGTTGACTCGGAAACGGGACAGGTCTATGGCTACACCTTC	CSVDSETGQVYGYTF
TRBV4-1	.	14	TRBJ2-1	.	TGCGCCAGCAGCCAAGAATACAGGGTCGGGGAGCAGTTCTTC	CASSQEYRVGEQFF
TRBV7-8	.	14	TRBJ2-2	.	TGTGCCAGCAGCCTCCGGACAGACACCGGGGAGCTGTTTTTT	CASSLRTDTGELFF
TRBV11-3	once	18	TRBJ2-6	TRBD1	TGTGCCAGCAGCCTCCAGGCAGGGGGCGTTTCTGGGGCCAACGGCCTGACTTTC	CASSLQAGGVSGANGLTF
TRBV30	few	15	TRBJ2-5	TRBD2	TGTGCCTGGAGTGTACCTGGACTAGCAGAAGAGACCCAGTACTTC	CAWSVPGLAEETQYF
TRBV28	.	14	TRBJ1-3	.	TGTGCCAGCAGTTCCCGGGAGATTGGAAACACCATATATTTT	CASSSREIGNTIYF
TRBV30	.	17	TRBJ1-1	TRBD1	TGTGCCTGGAGGAGCCAGGACAGGGGACTTTTGAACACTGAAGCTTTCTTT	CAWRSQDRGLLNTEAFF
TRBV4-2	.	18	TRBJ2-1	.	TGTGCCAGCAGCCAAGAACCTCCTCGGACGCCAGGGTACAATGAGCAGTTCTTC	CASSQEPPRTPGYNEQFF
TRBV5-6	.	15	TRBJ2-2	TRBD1	TGTGCCAGCAGCTTTGGGACAGGGCGCACCGGGGAGCTGTTTTTT	CASSFGTGRTGELFF
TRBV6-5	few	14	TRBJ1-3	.	TGTGCCAGCACCCCCCCGGGACTCGGGAACACCATATATTTT	CASTPPGLGNTIYF
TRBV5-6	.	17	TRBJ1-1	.	TGTGCCAGCAGCTTTGTCGCCCATTTAGGACAGAACACTGAAGCTTTCTTT	CASSFVAHLGQNTEAFF
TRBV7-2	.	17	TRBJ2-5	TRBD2	TGTGCCAGCAGCTCCCCCTTAACTAGCGGGGCCCAAGAGACCCAGTACTTC	CASSSPLTSGAQETQYF
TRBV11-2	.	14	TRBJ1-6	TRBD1	TGTGCCAGCAGCTACAGGGGTAATAATTCACCCCTCCACTTT	CASSYRGNNSPLHF
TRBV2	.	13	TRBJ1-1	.	TGTGCCAGCAGTTACGTAGAGGGGGAAGGGGCTTTCTTT	CASSYVEGEGAFF
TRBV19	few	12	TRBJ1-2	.	TGTGCCAGTAGCCTGGGGGGGGATGGCTACACCTTC	CASSLGGDGYTF
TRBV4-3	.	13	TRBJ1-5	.	TGCGCCAGCAGCCAAGGGCCGAATCAGCCCCAGCATTTT	CASSQGPNQPQHF
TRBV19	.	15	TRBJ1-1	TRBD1	TGTGCCAGTAGTATTGGGACAGGGATGAACACTGAAGCTTTCTTT	CASSIGTGMNTEAFF
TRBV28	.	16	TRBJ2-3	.	TGTGCCAGCAGTTCTCCGGAAGGGGGTATCACAGATACGCAGTATTTT	CASSSPEGGITDTQYF
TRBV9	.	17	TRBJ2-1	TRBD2	TGTGCCAGCAGCGGTCCCCCGGGACTAGCGGGAGTGGATGAGCAGTTCTTC	CASSGPPGLAGVDEQFF
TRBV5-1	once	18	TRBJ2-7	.	TGCGCCAGCAGCTTCAGCAGTTCGCGGAGAGGTAGTTCCTACGAGCAGTACTTC	CASSFSSSRRGSSYEQYF
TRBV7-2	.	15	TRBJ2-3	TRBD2	TGTGCCAGCAGCCAACTAGCGGGACCCACAGATACGCAGTATTTT	CASSQLAGPTDTQYF
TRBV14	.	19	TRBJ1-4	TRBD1	TGTGCCAGCAGCCAACTCCGACAGGGGCCGCGTGCGATGGATGAAAAACTGTTTTTT	CASSQLRQGPRAMDEKLFF
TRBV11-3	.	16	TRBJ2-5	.	TGTGCCAGCAGCTCAGGCTCAGGGGAAATAAAAGAGACCCAGTACTTC	CASSSGSGEIKETQYF
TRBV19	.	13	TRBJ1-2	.	TGTGCCAGTAGGCGAGGGGGAATATATGGCTACACCTTC	CASRRGGIYGYTF
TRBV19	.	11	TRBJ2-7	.	TGTGCCAGTGGACAGCTCTACGAGCAGTACTTC	CASGQLYEQYF
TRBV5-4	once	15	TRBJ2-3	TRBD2	TGTGCCAGCAGCCGAAAGACTAGCGGGAGCCATACGCAGTATTTT	CASSRKTSGSHTQYF
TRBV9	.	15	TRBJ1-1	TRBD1	TGTGCCAGCAGCGTGTGGGGACAGGGGGACACTGAAGCTTTCTTT	CASSVWGQGDTEAFF
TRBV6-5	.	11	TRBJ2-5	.	TGTGCCAGCACCAGGGGTGGGACCCAGTACTTC	CASTRGGTQYF
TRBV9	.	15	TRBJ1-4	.	TGTGCCAGCAGCGCCTGGACCGGAGGGATTGAAAAACTGTTTTTT	CASSAWTGGIEKLFF
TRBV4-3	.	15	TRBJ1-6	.	TGCGCCAGCAGCCAAGATCGACAGCAGAATTCACCCCTCCACTTT	CASSQDRQQNSPLHF
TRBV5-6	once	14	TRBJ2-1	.	TGTGCCAGCAGCTTGGTCTCCTATTACAATGAGCAGTTCTTC	CASSLVSYYNEQFF
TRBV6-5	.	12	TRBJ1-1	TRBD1	TGTGCCAGCGGACAGGGGGCTGCTGAAGCTTTCTTT	CASGQGAAEAFF
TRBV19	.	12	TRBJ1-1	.	TGTGCCAGTAGTATAGACACAGCTGAAGCTTTCTTT	CASSIDTAEAFF
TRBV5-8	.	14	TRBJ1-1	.	TGTGCCAGCAGCTTGGGGACAGTGGGGGTGGAAGCTTTCTTT	CASSLGTVGVEAFF
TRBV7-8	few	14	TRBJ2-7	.	TGTGCCAGCAGCCCAGGGACTGCCCCCTACGAGCAGTACTTC	CASSPGTAPYEQYF
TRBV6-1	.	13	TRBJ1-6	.	TGTGCCAGCAGTGTCCCCGGTTATTCACCCCTCCACTTT	CASSVPGYSPLHF
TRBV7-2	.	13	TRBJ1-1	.	TGTGCCAGCAGTAATTCCCGGTGGACTGAAGCTTTCTTT	CASSNSRWTEAFF
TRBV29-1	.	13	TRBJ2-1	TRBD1	TGCAGCGTAGTCCGGGACAGGGGTCCGGGCGAGTTCTTC	CSVVRDRGPGEFF
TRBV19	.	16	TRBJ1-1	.	TGTGCCAGTAGCCCTAAACCTCAGGGATTGGGGACTGAAGCTTTCTTT	CASSPKPQGLGTEAFF
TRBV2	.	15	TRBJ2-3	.	TGTGCCAGCACCCCGGAGACTCAGGGGACGAATACGCAGTATTTT	CASTPETQGTNTQYF
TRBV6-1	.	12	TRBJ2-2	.	TGTGCCGTTAGGGGAGGTACCGGGGAGCTGTTTTTT	CAVRGGTGELFF
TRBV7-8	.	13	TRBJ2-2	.	TGTGCCAGCAGCTCCGACAGAACCGGGGAGCTGTTTTTT	CASSSDRTGELFF